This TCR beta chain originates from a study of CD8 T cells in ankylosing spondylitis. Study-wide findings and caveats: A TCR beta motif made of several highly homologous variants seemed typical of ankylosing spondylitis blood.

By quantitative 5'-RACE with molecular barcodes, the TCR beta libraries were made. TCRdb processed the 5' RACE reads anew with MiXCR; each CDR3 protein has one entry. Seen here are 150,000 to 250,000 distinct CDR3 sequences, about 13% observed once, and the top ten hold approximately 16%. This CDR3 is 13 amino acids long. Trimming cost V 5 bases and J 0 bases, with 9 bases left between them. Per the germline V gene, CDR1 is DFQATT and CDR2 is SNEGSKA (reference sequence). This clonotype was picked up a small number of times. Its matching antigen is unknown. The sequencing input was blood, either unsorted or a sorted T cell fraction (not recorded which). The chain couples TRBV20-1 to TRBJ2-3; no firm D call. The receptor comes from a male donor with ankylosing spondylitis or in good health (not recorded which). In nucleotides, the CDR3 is TGCAGTGCTGCCCTGCTAAGCACAGATACGCAGTATTTT. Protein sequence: CSAALLSTDTQYF.